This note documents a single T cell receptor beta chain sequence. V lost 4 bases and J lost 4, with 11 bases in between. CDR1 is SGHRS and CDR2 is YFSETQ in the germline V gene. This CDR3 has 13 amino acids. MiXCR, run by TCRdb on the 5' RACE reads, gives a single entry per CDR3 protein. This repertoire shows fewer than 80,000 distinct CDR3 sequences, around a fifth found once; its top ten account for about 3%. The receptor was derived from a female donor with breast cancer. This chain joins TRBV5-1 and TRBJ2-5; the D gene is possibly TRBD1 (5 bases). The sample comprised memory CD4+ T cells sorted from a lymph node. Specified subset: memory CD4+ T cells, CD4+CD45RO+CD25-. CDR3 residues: CASSVVQGETQYF. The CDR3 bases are TGCGCCAGCAGCGTGGTGCAGGGAGAGACCCAGTACTTC.